The T cell receptor beta chain under discussion was sequenced for a study of cytomegalovirus exposure and HLA in healthy donors. 60 Vbeta and 13 Jbeta primers were used in PCR. Profiling relied on immunoSEQ multiplex PCR, and the TCRdb table lists in-frame clones only, not all of them. The data contain about 94,000 clones, about 80% of them singletons. The CDR3 has 15 amino acids. Germline V gene lookup returns CDR1 SGDLS and CDR2 YYNGEE. The J segment lost 7 bases and the V segment lost 2 bases, leaving 7 bases of the junction unmatched. The rearrangement links TRBV9 to TRBJ1-5, with TRBD1 matching over 9 bases. The TCR comes from a human donor in good health. The sequenced material came from PBMCs. The DNA of the CDR3 is TGTGCCAGCAGCGTTACAGGGGGCAAAGGACAGCCCCAGCATTTT. Its translation is CASSVTGGKGQPQHF. The complete variable domain, with remaining parts taken from reference TRBV9 and TRBJ1-5, reads DSGVTQTPKHLITATGQRVTLRCSPRSGDLSVYWYQQSLDQGLQFLIQYYNGEERAKGNILERFSAQQFPDLHSELNLSSLELGDSALYFCASSVTGGKGQPQHFGDGTRLSIL.